This T cell receptor (beta chain) was obtained from a study of beta chain features in type 1 diabetes listed by TCRdb under 2018. Study-level background: Mean age, gender distribution, total cell number and subset yield did not differ between patients and healthy donors. Regulatory and stem cell-like memory subsets were obtained from only 8 patients and about eight healthy donors, while naive and central memory subsets were obtained from all 30 or so donors. In the study, recently diagnosed type 1 diabetes patients and matched healthy donors were compared on the TCRB repertoires of their sorted circulating CD4+ T cell subsets. Across all samples, 90 million to 130 million sorted cells were examined, and cell number per subset correlated strongly with RNA yield.

As encoded in the germline V gene, CDR1 is ENHRY while CDR2 is SYGVKD. The CDR3 runs 14 residues from the cysteine to the phenylalanine. The sequence is cut down to CDR3 DNA, 42 bases in frame from base 1. V sheds 2 bases and J sheds 4 bases, leaving 9 bases between their ends. Results the study describes overall, beyond this receptor: At VDJ recombination sites, type 1 diabetes patients had fewer insertions and more deleted nucleotides, which implies abnormalities in thymic rearrangement. Shorter templates might have been favored by PCR, but patient and control samples were amplified and corrected together, so both groups would have been affected equally by any skew. Sequencing cDNA rather than genomic DNA could over-represent highly expressing activated cells, although activation and CD3 levels did not differ between groups. Naive, central memory and regulatory TCRB repertoires appeared to be more alike among patients than among healthy donors. Because small numbers of individuals were included in the HLA sub-analyses, any influence of HLA type on TCRB rearrangement was left unresolved. In all four CD4+ subsets, TCRB CDR3 length was moderately but significantly shorter in type 1 diabetes patients.

The entire amount of isolated RNA was reverse transcribed using the High Capacity cDNA Reverse Transcription Kit, so the sequenced TCRB transcripts were expressed ones. Deep immunoSEQ sequencing was applied to naive, central memory and regulatory T cell samples, giving an average of about 3.57 million total reads per sample. After sorted cells were lysed in RLT buffer, RNA was extracted with DNase-treated RNeasy Micro or Mini kits, with the choice depending on cell number. Each cell subset was processed separately to prevent cross-contamination, with patient and healthy donor samples processed together. The immunoSEQ multiplex PCR was used to amplify TCRB sequences from cDNA, generating 87-bp fragments that spanned the CDR3 region. Amplicons were sequenced on the Illumina HiSeq platform. The paper's processing steps were these. Synthetic template baselines were used to correct PCR bias computationally, reads within Hamming distance 2 were collapsed together, and singletons that could not be merged were discarded. Reads were aligned against IMGT to assign V, D and J genes, CDR3 length and insertions or deletions at six rearrangement sites. Within each subset, clonotype counts were normalized to sorted cell number, after which true diversity and Gini coefficients were computed with the tcR R package. The overlap coefficient, calculated on TCRB nucleotide sequences, was used to quantify repertoire sharing. Out-of-frame TCRB sequences from naive cells were analyzed to stand in for the pre-selection repertoire. This immuneACCESS table, as held by TCRdb, lists in-frame sequences with V and J called but not all clones. Of the missing ones, under half trace to an unresolved V gene in checked studies; the others have no known cause. The V and J calls and clone size were taken over from that table, and D and trimming were inferred from the DNA. This sample comprises over 500,000 clones, around 15% of them detected only once. The ten biggest clones cover 0.093% of the sample.

A single peripheral blood draw of approximately 0.11 L on average was collected from each donor into heparinised tubes. Naive, central memory, regulatory and stem cell-like memory CD4+ T cells were sorted on a BD FACSAria II using a panel including CD45RO, CCR7, CD25, CD127, CD95 and CD27. All sorted populations exceeded 98% purity. PBMCs were isolated immediately by Lymphoprep density gradient centrifugation and stained directly without culture. Samples were stained and sorted in pairs, with one healthy donor and one patient per experiment, so that batch effects were minimized. This clone was seen a handful of times. Its antigen is still unknown. Qualities for individual bases were not recorded, and no much larger clone is one base off.

Recombination joined TRBV10-3 with TRBJ1-3; the D gene is perhaps TRBD1, from 6 matching bases. The sample comprised naive CD4+ T cells from blood. The cell subset or site label corresponds to: true naive CD4+ T cells. This TCR was recovered from a man younger than 30 in good health. The nucleotide sequence is given as TGTGCCATCAGTGAGACAGGGACGGGAAACACCATATATTTT. This gives the protein CAISETGTGNTIYF.